These 22 T cell receptor beta chains were all obtained from the same sample, sequenced in a study of human T cells and chemical hapten exposure. One entry per CDR3 protein, called by TCRdb with MiXCR from the RACE reads. Here the sample spans 50,000 to 70,000 distinct CDR3 sequences, approximately 6.2% being singletons. The time point here: healthy volunteer bleed at 6 weeks. RNA extraction used unfractionated whole blood as the source of total RNA. Sequencing was done on a sample of whole blood. Receptor source: a female donor in good health. Some clones in this sample may be carry-over from other donors' samples.

The J gene is TRBJ1-5, the V gene TRBV27; the D is unclear. V was pared by 2 bases and J by 4 bases, with 6 bases between. CDR3 length: 13 residues. The V gene's germline CDR1 is MNHEY and CDR2 SMNVEV (reference sequence). The CDR3 protein is CASSLGKNQPQHF. The CDR3 coding sequence is TGTGCCAGCAGTTTAGGAAAGAATCAGCCCCAGCATTTT.

In this sample, this clonotype turned up a few times. The V and J genes are TRBV18 and TRBJ1-5, with a weak D call TRBD1 (5 bases). From germline, CDR1 is KGHSH and CDR2 LQKENI. The CDR3 consists of 13 residues. V was clipped by 3 bases and J by 9 bases, with 12 bases between them. The CDR3 DNA is TGTGCCAGCTCACCGACGGGGGAGCGGCCCCAGCATTTT. This gives the protein CASSPTGERPQHF.

Many counts were recorded for this clonotype. V usage is TRBV2 and J usage is TRBJ2-5, with D perhaps TRBD1 (6 bases). CDR3 size: 13 residues. Trimming took off 7 bases at V and 5 bases at J, with 14 bases between the two ends. Germline V lookup: CDR1 SNHLY, CDR2 FYNNEI. The CDR3: CASTLQRGETQYF. The CDR3 region has the DNA TGTGCCAGCACCCTGCAAAGGGGGGAGACCCAGTACTTC.

This clonotype was observed at least ten times. V gene TRBV19 combines with J gene TRBJ1-1, with D perhaps TRBD1 (6 bases). The CDR3 totals 14 residues. Germline V CDR1 and CDR2: LNHDA, SQIVND (reference sequence). Trimming removed 3 bases from V and 10 bases from J, with 18 bases in between. In DNA, the CDR3 is TGTGCCAGTAGTATGGGTCAGGGGTCTATAGGAGCTTTCTTT. This gives the protein CASSMGQGSIGAFF.

In its sample, this clonotype was seen many times. The chain employs TRBV12-3 or TRBV12-4 and TRBJ2-3; 8 bases agree with TRBD2. This CDR3 spans 16 amino acids. The J segment lost 0 bases and the V segment lost 5 bases, leaving 7 bases of the junction unmatched. CDR3 loop: CASSGGTRLSTDTQYF. DNA for the CDR3: TGTGCCAGCAGTGGGGGGACTAGACTTAGCACAGATACGCAGTATTTT.

This clonotype was counted only a few times. The rearrangement uses TRBV6-1 and TRBJ1-1; 10 nucleotides align to TRBD1. Germline V gives CDR1 MNHNS, CDR2 SASEGT. Trimming took 4 bases from V and 1 from J; bases not matched to a gene: 6. The CDR3 runs to 16 residues. As DNA, the CDR3 is TGTGCCAGCAGTGGCGGGACAGGGGTCTGGAACACTGAAGCTTTCTTT. This encodes CASSGGTGVWNTEAFF.

In its sample, this clonotype was seen a few times. The V call is TRBV19, the J call TRBJ2-5; a possible D gene is TRBD1 (6 bases). The CDR3 totals 15 residues. Trimming pared 5 bases from V and 5 bases from J, leaving 18 bases between. The V gene's germline CDR1 is LNHDA and CDR2 SQIVND (reference sequence). The CDR3 bases are TGTGCCAGTAGTTTGGACAGCGGACTGGGGGAGACCCAGTACTTC. This encodes CASSLDSGLGETQYF.

There are many counts of this clonotype. This sequence joins TRBV13 and TRBJ2-2; D gene unclear. Germline loops: CDR1 PRHDT, CDR2 FYEKMQ (reference sequence). CDR3 length: 13 amino acids. V shed 5 bases and J shed 6 bases, with 10 bases lying between them. CDR3 DNA: TGTGCCAGCAGCCCCCGGAAGCCCGGGGAGCTGTTTTTT. It specifies CASSPRKPGELFF.

This clonotype showed up many times. This rearrangement joins TRBV28 to TRBJ2-4; D unresolved. V lost 6 bases and J lost 2, with 8 bases in between. The CDR3 spans 13 residues. Germline-derived CDR1 and CDR2 are MDHEN and SYDVKM. The CDR3, as DNA: TGTGCCAGCAGCCCCGGCTCCAAAAACATTCAGTACTTC. It encodes CASSPGSKNIQYF.

This clonotype has ten or more counts. The rearrangement uses TRBV29-1 and TRBJ2-3; D is uncertain. The CDR3 runs 13 residues. The V gene's germline CDR1 is SQVTM and CDR2 ANQGSEA. V was cut by 4 bases and J by 3 bases, with 11 bases left in between. The CDR3 protein is CSVGGRLTDTQYF. CDR3 in DNA: TGCAGCGTTGGTGGGCGCTTGACAGATACGCAGTATTTT.

This clonotype was seen many times. V and J are TRBV5-1 and TRBJ2-3, with TRBD2 matching 12 bases. The trim removed 3 bases at V and 2 bases at J, leaving 16 bases unmatched. CDR3 size: 20 residues. Germline CDR1 SGHRS, CDR2 YFSETQ. For the CDR3, the DNA is TGCGCCAGCAGCTCGCTCCCGGGACTAGCGGGTAACCCAGTCACAGATACGCAGTATTTT. This gives the protein CASSSLPGLAGNPVTDTQYF.

In its sample, this clonotype was seen many times. V usage is TRBV29-1 and J usage is TRBJ2-2, with D possibly TRBD1 on 5 matching bases. Trimming took off 4 bases at V and 2 bases at J, with 8 bases between the two ends. Per the germline V gene, CDR1 is SQVTM and CDR2 is ANQGSEA. The CDR3 runs to 13 residues. The CDR3 reads CSVGQINTGELFF. CDR3 coding DNA: TGCAGCGTTGGACAGATTAACACCGGGGAGCTGTTTTTT.

This clonotype was seen repeatedly, ten times or more. The chain recombines TRBV12-3 or TRBV12-4 with TRBJ1-5; D gene uncertain. V lost 4 bases to trimming and J lost 7 bases, with 17 bases between them. The CDR3 totals 15 residues. The CDR3 here is CASSSHGTLGQPQHF. For the CDR3, the DNA is TGTGCCAGCAGTTCCCACGGTACCCTCGGCCAGCCCCAGCATTTT.

This clonotype was seen a few times. This chain joins TRBV6-5 and TRBJ1-2; 8 bases fit TRBD1. This CDR3 is 14 amino acids long. Germline CDR1 MNHEY, CDR2 SVGAGI. V was pared by 2 bases and J by 5 bases, with 4 bases of the junction left unmatched. CDR3 amino acids: CASSYERTGYGYTF. The CDR3 bases are TGTGCCAGCAGTTACGAGCGGACAGGGTATGGCTACACCTTC.

In its sample, this clonotype was seen many times. The chain employs TRBV2 and TRBJ2-4, with D tentatively TRBD2 (6 bases). The CDR3 runs to 13 residues. CDR1 is SNHLY, CDR2 FYNNEI, per germline. The germline V and J ends were trimmed by 3 bases and 5 bases, with 8 bases remaining between them. This chain's CDR3 is CASSEPSENIQYF. The CDR3 nucleotides read TGTGCCAGCAGTGAGCCTAGCGAAAACATTCAGTACTTC.

As for this clonotype: One base away lies a much larger clone, so this may be a sequencing read error. The V and J genes are TRBV5-1 and TRBJ2-3; 8 positions match TRBD1. The CDR3 spans 15 residues. V shed 4 bases and J 2 bases; nucleotides not matched to a gene: 6. Germline V gene data show CDR1 as SGHRS and CDR2 as YFSETQ. The CDR3 protein is CASSDRQGSTDTQYF. The CDR3, as DNA: TGCGCCAGCAGCGACAGACAGGGGTCCACAGATACGCAGTATTTT.

The sample holds a few counts of this clonotype. This sequence joins TRBV2 and TRBJ2-3; no definite D call. In germline, CDR1 is SNHLY, CDR2 FYNNEI. The CDR3 consists of 14 residues. V was shortened by 7 bases and J by 4 bases, with 15 bases between the two germline ends. The CDR3 region has the DNA TGTGCCAGCATGAGGTCCACCGCCCCAGATACGCAGTATTTT. This codes for CASMRSTAPDTQYF.

This clonotype turned up a few times. This rearrangement joins TRBV6-6 to TRBJ1-2; weak D call: TRBD1 (6 bases). The CDR3 is 14 amino acids. Germline values: CDR1 MNHNY, CDR2 SVGAGI (reference sequence). V was trimmed by 6 bases and J by 3 bases, leaving 14 bases between them. This CDR3 is CASRKGGRDYGYTF. The DNA of the CDR3 is TGTGCCAGCAGGAAGGGGGGGCGGGACTATGGCTACACCTTC.

The CDR3 DNA reads as TGTGCCAGCAGCCCCTTTGATGGAGGGCCCTCAGATACGCAGTATTTT. It translates to CASSPFDGGPSDTQYF. The chain uses TRBV28 and TRBJ2-3; tentative D call: TRBD2 (6 bases). With 6 bases removed from V and 4 bases from J, the gap between germline ends came to 20 bases. CDR1 and CDR2 from the germline V gene are MDHEN and SYDVKM. CDR3 length: 16 amino acids. Full variable domain (missing parts from reference TRBV28 and TRBJ2-3): DVKVTQSSRYLVKRTGEKVFLECVQDMDHENMFWYRQDPGLGLRLIYFSYDVKMKEKGDIPEGYSVSREKKERFSLILESASTNQTSMYLCASSPFDGGPSDTQYFGPGTRLTVL.

This clonotype showed up just a few times. The J gene is TRBJ2-7, the V gene TRBV20-1; 11 bases agree with TRBD2. Trimming took 1 base from V and 7 from J; bases not matched to a gene: 6. The CDR3 contains 14 residues. From germline, CDR1 is DFQATT and CDR2 SNEGSKA (reference sequence). The CDR3 loop reads CSARVLAGVSEQYF. Written as DNA, the CDR3 is TGCAGTGCTAGAGTACTAGCGGGAGTTAGTGAGCAGTACTTC.

This clonotype was seen many times. V is TRBV20-1 and J is TRBJ2-7; 7 nucleotides agree with TRBD1. Germline V gives CDR1 DFQATT, CDR2 SNEGSKA (reference sequence). The CDR3 length is 12 residues. Trimming at V came to 4 bases and at J to 2 bases, leaving 2 bases not matched to a gene. In DNA form, the CDR3 reads TGCAGTGCTACGGACAGGACCTACGAGCAGTACTTC. Its translation: CSATDRTYEQYF.

This clonotype showed up just a few times. The chain recombines TRBV3-1 with TRBJ2-1, with 7 bases matching TRBD1. V trimming: 4 bases; J trimming: 4 bases; junction bases outside the gene matches: 13. Germline CDR1 reads LGHDT; CDR2 reads YNNKEL (reference sequence). The CDR3 totals 17 residues. In DNA, the CDR3 is TGTGCCAGCAGCCTCTACCCCCGACAGGGATCTTACAATGAGCAGTTCTTC. It translates to CASSLYPRQGSYNEQFF.